The 9 T cell receptor beta chains in this list originate from one sample, sequenced in a study of blood T cell repertoires in COVID-19. Some clones are missing from TCRdb's copy, which holds only in-frame ones; the method was immunoSEQ multiplex PCR. The data show fewer than 350,000 clones, roughly 88% seen once. The sequenced sample was PBMCs or T cells enriched from blood (not recorded which). These receptors all stem from a woman in her 30s who had recovered from COVID-19.

The chain recombines TRBV24-1 with TRBJ2-1; tentatively, D is TRBD1 (6 bases). CDR3 length: 13 residues. Germline V gene data show CDR1 as KGHDR and CDR2 as SFDVKD. V was cut by 3 bases and J by 10 bases, with 12 bases left in between. CDR3 amino acids: CATSDVNREEQFF. The CDR3 bases are TGTGCCACCAGTGATGTCAACAGGGAGGAGCAGTTCTTC.

The rearrangement joins TRBV7-8 to TRBJ2-5, with a possible D match to TRBD2 (6 bases). Between the trimmed V and J ends, which lost 2 bases and 7 bases, there was a span of 11 bases. The CDR3 totals 13 residues. CDR1 SGHVS and CDR2 FQNEAQ come from the germline V gene. The CDR3, as DNA: TGTGCCAGCAGCTTAAGTTCGGAGGGGACCCAGTACTTC. Protein product: CASSLSSEGTQYF. Combining the CDR3 with reference TRBV7-8 and TRBJ2-5 gives the whole variable domain GAGVSQSPRYKVAKRGQDVALRCDPISGHVSLFWYQQALGQGPEFLTYFQNEAQLDKSGLPSDRFFAERPEGSVSTLKIQRTQQEDSAVYLCASSLSSEGTQYFGPGTRLLVL.

This sequence joins TRBV23-1 and TRBJ1-1, with 7 bases identical to TRBD1. TRBV23-1 is classed as an ORF, of uncertain function. The trim removed 4 bases at V and 1 base at J, leaving 6 bases unmatched. The CDR3 has 15 amino acids. The CDR3 DNA reads as TGCGCCAGCAGTCCTCCGGACAGGCAGAACACTGAAGCTTTCTTT. This encodes CASSPPDRQNTEAFF.

V usage is TRBV5-6 and J usage is TRBJ2-3; the match to TRBD2 covers 9 bases. Germline V gene sequence: CDR1 SGHDT, CDR2 YYEEEE. The trim removed 0 bases at V and 5 bases at J, leaving 13 bases unmatched. CDR3 size: 18 residues. The DNA of the CDR3 is TGTGCCAGCAGCTTGGCCTGGGAGCGGGGGGCCGGGGGAGATACGCAGTATTTT. Residues: CASSLAWERGAGGDTQYF. Full variable domain (outside the CDR3, taken from reference TRBV5-6 and TRBJ2-3): DAGVTQSPTHLIKTRGQQVTLRCSPKSGHDTVSWYQQALGQGPQFIFQYYEEEERQRGNFPDRFSGHQFPNYSSELNVNALLLGDSALYLCASSLAWERGAGGDTQYFGPGTRLTVL.

The chain combines TRBV5-1 with TRBJ2-7, with TRBD2 identical over 7 bases. Germline CDR1 and CDR2: SGHRS and YFSETQ. Germline trimming cut 0 bases from V and 0 bases from J; bases unmatched to any gene: 3. This CDR3 region has 15 residues. CDR3 residues: CASSLAGGSSYEQYF. CDR3 DNA: TGCGCCAGCAGCTTGGCCGGCGGGAGCTCCTACGAGCAGTACTTC.

The V and J genes are TRBV28 and TRBJ1-5; weak D call: TRBD1 (6 bases). The CDR3 runs 16 residues. The germline V and J ends were trimmed by 1 base and 2 bases, with 12 bases remaining between them. In germline, CDR1 is MDHEN, CDR2 SYDVKM. This chain's CDR3 is CASSLLPGGGNQPQHF. DNA for the CDR3: TGTGCCAGCAGTTTATTACCGGGGGGCGGCAATCAGCCCCAGCATTTT.

The J gene is TRBJ2-1, the V gene TRBV5-4, with 11 bases that match TRBD2. V gave up 4 bases and J gave up 7 bases; unmatched junction bases: 7. The germline V gene encodes CDR1 SGHNT and CDR2 YYREEE (reference sequence). This CDR3 spans 15 amino acids. CDR3 region: CASSLPRTSGNEQFF. The CDR3 DNA follows: TGTGCCAGCAGCCTACCTCGGACTAGCGGGAATGAGCAGTTCTTC.

The chain couples TRBV28 to TRBJ2-3, with TRBD2 matching 8 bases. The CDR3 is 20 residues long. Losses at the gene ends were 6 bases for V and 0 bases for J; bases not matched to a gene: 20. CDR1 and CDR2 (germline): MDHEN, SYDVKM. CDR3 nucleotide sequence: TGTGCCAGCAGCAATCGTAGCGGGACTAACAACTCGATGAGCACAGATACGCAGTATTTT. It translates to CASSNRSGTNNSMSTDTQYF.

As regards this clone: The junction differs from germline at one of its ends, possibly a read error. V gene TRBV7-7 combines with J gene TRBJ2-3; 8 bases fit TRBD2. Germline V gene data show CDR1 as SSHAT and CDR2 as FNYEAQ (reference sequence). The CDR3 is 15 residues long. The CDR3, as DNA: TGTGCTAGCAGCCCCTCGACTAGCGGCACAGATACGCAGTATTTT. It encodes CASSPSTSGTDTQYF.